This T cell receptor (beta chain) was sequenced during a study of blood T cells in healthy people across ages. Overall study results and limits: Strongly correlated with naive T cell percentage was TCR beta diversity.

Primed by a sample-barcoded 5' primer and a J-beta primer mix, a second PCR proceeded for about 7 to 11 cycles. Per sample, CDR3-containing paired-end reads numbered at least 2.5 million. MiXCR was run by TCRdb on the 5' RACE reads, yielding one entry per CDR3 protein. The sample lists some 1,800,000 distinct CDR3 sequences, approximately 39% seen once, with about 21% in the top ten. With respect to this clonotype: Its cognate antigen is unknown.

From germline, CDR1 is SGHRS and CDR2 YFSETQ. This CDR3 spans 11 amino acids. Trimming removed 3 bases from V and 10 bases from J, with 10 bases in between. Ranging in age from roughly 6 to 100, the donors were healthy Caucasian individuals from Russia. Sequences were obtained from blood. The sequence came from a human donor in good health. The chain carries TRBV5-1 and TRBJ2-5; D is perhaps TRBD1 (6 bases). Here the CDR3 DNA reads TGCGCCAGCAGCTCACAGGGAAACCAGTACTTC. The encoded protein is CASSSQGNQYF. Full variable domain (rest looked up from reference TRBV5-1 and TRBJ2-5): KAGVTQTPRYLIKTRGQQVTLSCSPISGHRSVSWYQQTPGQGLQFLFEYFSETQRNKGNFPGRFSGRQFSNSRSEMNVSTLELGDSALYLCASSSQGNQYFGPGTRLLVL.